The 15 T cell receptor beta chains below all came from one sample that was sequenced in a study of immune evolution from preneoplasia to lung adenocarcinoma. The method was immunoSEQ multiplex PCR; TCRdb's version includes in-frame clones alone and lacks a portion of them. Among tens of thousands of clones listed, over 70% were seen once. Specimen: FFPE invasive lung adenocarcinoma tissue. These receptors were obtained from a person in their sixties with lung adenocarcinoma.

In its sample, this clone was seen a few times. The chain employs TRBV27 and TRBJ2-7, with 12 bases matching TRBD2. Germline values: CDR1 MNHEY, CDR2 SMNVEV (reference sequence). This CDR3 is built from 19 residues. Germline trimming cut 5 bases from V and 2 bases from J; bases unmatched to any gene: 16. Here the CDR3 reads CASSRPPGLAGGPTYEQYF. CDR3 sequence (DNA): TGTGCCAGCAGTCGTCCACCGGGGCTAGCGGGAGGGCCAACCTACGAGCAGTACTTC.

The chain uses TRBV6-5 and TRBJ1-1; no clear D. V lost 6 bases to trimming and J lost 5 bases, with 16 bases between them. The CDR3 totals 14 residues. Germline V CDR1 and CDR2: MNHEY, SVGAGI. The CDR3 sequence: CASSRGSGWTEAFF. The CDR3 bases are TGTGCCAGCAGCCGAGGATCGGGTTGGACTGAAGCTTTCTTT.

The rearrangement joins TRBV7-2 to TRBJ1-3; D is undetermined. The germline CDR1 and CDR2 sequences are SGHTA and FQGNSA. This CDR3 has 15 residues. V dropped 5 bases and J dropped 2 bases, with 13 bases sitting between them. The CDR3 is CASSPSAKAGNTIYF. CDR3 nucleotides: TGTGCCAGCAGCCCTTCTGCCAAGGCTGGAAACACCATATATTTT.

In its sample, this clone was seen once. Here the CDR3 reads CASSSQPGVYEQYF. The CDR3 nucleotides are TGTGCCAGCAGCTCCCAGCCCGGGGTCTACGAGCAGTACTTC. The V and J genes are TRBV11-2 and TRBJ2-7, with D possibly TRBD2 on 5 matching bases. Germline assignment: CDR1 SGHAT and CDR2 FQNNGV. The CDR3 extends over 14 amino acids. Between the trimmed V and J ends, which lost 4 bases and 3 bases, there was a span of 13 bases.

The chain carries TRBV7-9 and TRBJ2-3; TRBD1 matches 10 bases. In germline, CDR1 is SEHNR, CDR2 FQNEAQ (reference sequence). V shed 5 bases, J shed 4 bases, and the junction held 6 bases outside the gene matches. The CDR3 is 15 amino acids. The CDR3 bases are TGTGCCAGCAGCACGGACAGGGGGTTTGCAGATACGCAGTATTTT. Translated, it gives CASSTDRGFADTQYF. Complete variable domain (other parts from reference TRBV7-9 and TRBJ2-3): DTGVSQNPRHKITKRGQNVTFRCDPISEHNRLYWYRQTLGQGPEFLTYFQNEAQLEKSRLLSDRFSAERPKGSFSTLEIQRTEQGDSAMYLCASSTDRGFADTQYFGPGTRLTVL.

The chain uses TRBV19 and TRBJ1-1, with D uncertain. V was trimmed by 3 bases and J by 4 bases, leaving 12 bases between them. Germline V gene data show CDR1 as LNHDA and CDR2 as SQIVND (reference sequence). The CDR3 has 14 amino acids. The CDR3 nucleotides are TGTGCCAGTAGTATGAAGGGAGGGAGCACTGAAGCTTTCTTT. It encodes CASSMKGGSTEAFF.

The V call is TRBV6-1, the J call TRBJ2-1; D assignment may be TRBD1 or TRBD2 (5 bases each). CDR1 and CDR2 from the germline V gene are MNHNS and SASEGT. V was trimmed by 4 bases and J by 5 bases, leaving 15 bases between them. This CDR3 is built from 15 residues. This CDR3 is CASSAGTAINNEQFF. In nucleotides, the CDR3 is TGTGCCAGCAGTGCCGGGACGGCTATCAACAATGAGCAGTTCTTC.

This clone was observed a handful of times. The CDR3 spells CASSPGQESRGYTF. DNA of the CDR3: TGTGCCAGCAGCCCCGGACAGGAGAGCCGTGGCTACACCTTC. The chain links TRBV28 to TRBJ1-2; 7 bases match TRBD1. Germline trimming cut 6 bases from V and 7 bases from J; bases unmatched to any gene: 11. Germline loops: CDR1 MDHEN, CDR2 SYDVKM. The CDR3 has 14 residues.

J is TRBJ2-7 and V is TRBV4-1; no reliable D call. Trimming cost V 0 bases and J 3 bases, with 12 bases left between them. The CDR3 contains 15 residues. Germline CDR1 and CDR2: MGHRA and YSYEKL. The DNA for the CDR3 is TGCGCCAGCAGCCAAGATTGGAACGGTGTCTACGAGCAGTACTTC. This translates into CASSQDWNGVYEQYF.

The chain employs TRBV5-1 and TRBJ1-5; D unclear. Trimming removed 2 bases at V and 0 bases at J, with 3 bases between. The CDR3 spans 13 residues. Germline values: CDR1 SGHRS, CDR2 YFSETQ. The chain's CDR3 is CASSFDSNQPQHF. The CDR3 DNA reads TGCGCCAGCAGCTTTGATAGCAATCAGCCCCAGCATTTT.

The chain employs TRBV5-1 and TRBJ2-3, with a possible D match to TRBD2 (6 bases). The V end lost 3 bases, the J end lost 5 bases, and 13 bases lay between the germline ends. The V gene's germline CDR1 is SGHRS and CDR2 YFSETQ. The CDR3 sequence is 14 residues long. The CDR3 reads CASSWRDGQDTQYF. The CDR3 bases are TGCGCCAGCAGCTGGAGGGACGGCCAAGATACGCAGTATTTT.

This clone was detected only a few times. The CDR3 sequence is CASSSPDRGIYEQYF. CDR3 DNA sequence: TGTGCCAGCAGCTCCCCGGACAGGGGAATCTACGAGCAGTACTTC. The chain links TRBV7-2 to TRBJ2-7; 9 bases line up with TRBD1. V lost 4 bases to trimming and J lost 3 bases; unmatched junction nucleotides: 7. This CDR3 region has 15 residues. Germline V gene sequence: CDR1 SGHTA, CDR2 FQGNSA.

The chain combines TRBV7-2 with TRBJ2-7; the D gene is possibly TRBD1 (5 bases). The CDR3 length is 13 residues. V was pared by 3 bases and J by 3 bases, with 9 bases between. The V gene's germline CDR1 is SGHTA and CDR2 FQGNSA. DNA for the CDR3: TGTGCCAGCAGCTTTTCAGGGAACTACGAGCAGTACTTC. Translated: CASSFSGNYEQYF. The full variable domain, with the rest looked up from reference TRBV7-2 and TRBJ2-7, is GAGVSQSPSNKVTEKGKDVELRCDPISGHTALYWYRQSLGQGLEFLIYFQGNSAPDKSGLPSDRFSAERTGGSVSTLTIQRTQQEDSAVYLCASSFSGNYEQYFGPGTRLTVT.

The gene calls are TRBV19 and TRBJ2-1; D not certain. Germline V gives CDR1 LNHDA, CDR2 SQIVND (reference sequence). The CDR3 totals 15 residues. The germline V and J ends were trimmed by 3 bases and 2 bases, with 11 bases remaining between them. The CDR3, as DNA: TGTGCCAGTAGTATCGGCGTCGAGGCCTACAATGAGCAGTTCTTC. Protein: CASSIGVEAYNEQFF.

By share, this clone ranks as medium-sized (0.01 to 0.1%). In DNA, the CDR3 is TGTGCCAGCAGCTTCCGACAGGGGATAGATACGCAGTATTTT. Its protein is CASSFRQGIDTQYF. The rearrangement links TRBV7-9 to TRBJ2-3; 8 positions agree with TRBD1. CDR3 length equals 14 residues. From germline, CDR1 is SEHNR and CDR2 FQNEAQ (reference sequence). V gave up 3 bases and J gave up 5 bases; unmatched junction bases: 4.